The next 23 T cell receptor beta chains were all read from a single sample in a study of cytomegalovirus exposure and HLA in healthy donors. The PCR made use of 60 Vbeta and 13 Jbeta primers. The repertoire was sequenced with immunoSEQ multiplex PCR; TCRdb's copy has only in-frame clones and lacks some. The sample includes under 150,000 clones, approximately 74% of them seen just once. The sequenced sample consisted of PBMCs. The receptors were sampled from a woman between 40 and 50 years old in good health and CMV-seropositive.

The V gene is TRBV7-9, the J gene TRBJ2-7, with a possible D match to TRBD2 (6 bases). V gave up 0 bases and J gave up 4 bases, with 7 bases separating them. The germline CDR1 and CDR2 sequences are SEHNR and FQNEAQ (reference sequence). The CDR3 length is 13 residues. The CDR3 DNA is TGTGCCAGCAGCTTAGCGGAGGGATACGAGCAGTACTTC. Protein sequence: CASSLAEGYEQYF.

This chain links TRBV7-9 with TRBJ2-2; 9 bases fit TRBD1. Germline values: CDR1 SEHNR, CDR2 FQNEAQ (reference sequence). The junction had 10 bases not matched to a gene; V was cut back by 8 bases and J by 6 bases. This CDR3 has 15 amino acids. The chain's CDR3 is CASQLWDRAAGELFF. As DNA, the CDR3 is TGTGCCAGCCAGCTTTGGGACAGGGCCGCCGGGGAGCTGTTTTTT.

This chain links TRBV19 with TRBJ1-2; TRBD1 matches at 9 bases. CDR3 length: 15 amino acids. The ends lost 10 bases at V and 8 bases at J; junction bases unmatched: 17. Germline V gives CDR1 LNHDA, CDR2 SQIVND (reference sequence). CDR3 residues: CATKKQGAELGGYTF. For the CDR3, the DNA is TGTGCCACAAAGAAACAGGGGGCGGAATTAGGGGGCTACACCTTC.

In this sample, this clone turned up a few times. The chain recombines TRBV11-1 with TRBJ2-7; 8 bases align to TRBD1. The CDR3 runs 15 residues. Germline CDR1 reads SGHAT; CDR2 reads FQDESV (reference sequence). J gave up 2 bases and V 5 bases, and 8 bases lay outside the gene matches. CDR3 sequence: CASSPGTGVTYEQYF. CDR3 DNA: TGTGCCAGCAGCCCAGGGACAGGTGTGACCTACGAGCAGTACTTC. The variable domain in full, completed from reference TRBV11-1 and TRBJ2-7, reads EAEVAQSPRYKITEKSQAVAFWCDPISGHATLYWYRQILGQGPELLVQFQDESVVDDSQLPKDRFSAERLKGVDSTLKIQPAELGDSAMYLCASSPGTGVTYEQYFGPGTRLTVT.

V and J are TRBV7-2 and TRBJ1-2, with D possibly being TRBD1 (5 bases). The CDR3 consists of 13 residues. Germline V gene data show CDR1 as SGHTA and CDR2 as FQGNSA. The V end was cut by 3 bases, the J end by 4 bases, with 9 bases between. CDR3 amino acids: CASSLGGGYGYTF. The CDR3 coding sequence is TGTGCCAGCAGCTTGGGGGGGGGCTATGGCTACACCTTC.

This sequence joins TRBV7-9 and TRBJ2-3; 9 bases agree with TRBD1. V dropped 1 base and J dropped 2; count of bases not matched to a gene: 1. The CDR3 extends over 15 amino acids. Per germline, CDR1 SEHNR and CDR2 FQNEAQ (reference sequence). The CDR3 sequence is CASSLGDRDTDTQYF. CDR3 nucleotides: TGTGCCAGCAGCTTAGGGGACAGGGACACAGATACGCAGTATTTT.

The chain employs TRBV5-4 and TRBJ2-7; possibly TRBD2 for D (5 bases). Per germline, CDR1 SGHNT and CDR2 YYREEE (reference sequence). The V gene lost 4 bases and the J gene lost 5 bases, with 34 bases spanning the gap. The CDR3 spans 20 residues. The CDR3 reads CASSRLLASLREGPGDEQYF. For the CDR3, the DNA is TGTGCCAGCAGCCGGCTCCTGGCTAGCCTCCGCGAAGGACCTGGGGACGAGCAGTACTTC.

V gene TRBV19 combines with J gene TRBJ1-2; tentative D call: TRBD1 (6 bases). Germline-derived CDR1 and CDR2 are LNHDA and SQIVND (reference sequence). The V end lost 3 bases, the J end lost 4 bases, and 12 bases lay between the germline ends. This CDR3 has 14 amino acids. This CDR3 reads CASSMGTGFYGYTF. The CDR3 DNA reads TGTGCCAGTAGTATGGGCACAGGGTTCTATGGCTACACCTTC.

There are a few counts of this clone. The V and J genes are TRBV7-8 and TRBJ2-7, with TRBD1 matching 10 bases. The germline V gene has CDR1 SGHVS and CDR2 FQNEAQ. The CDR3 is 15 residues long. The trim removed 4 bases at V and 1 base at J, leaving 4 bases unmatched. The CDR3 spells CASSSRTGGSYEQYF. CDR3 nucleotide sequence: TGTGCCAGCAGCTCCAGGACAGGGGGATCCTACGAGCAGTACTTC.

This chain links TRBV5-6 with TRBJ1-5; 10 nucleotides line up with TRBD1. The CDR3 has 15 amino acids. Per germline, CDR1 SGHDT and CDR2 YYEEEE. With V trimmed by 3 bases and J by 4 bases, 4 bases remained unmatched. CDR3 sequence (DNA): TGTGCCAGCAGCTCGGGACAGGGGTGGAATCAGCCCCAGCATTTT. It specifies CASSSGQGWNQPQHF.

The J gene is TRBJ2-4, the V gene TRBV5-6; a weak D match, TRBD2 (6 bases). Trimming stripped 3 bases from V and 1 base from J, with 11 bases between. This CDR3 is built from 15 residues. Germline-derived CDR1 and CDR2 are SGHDT and YYEEEE. The CDR3, as DNA: TGTGCCAGCAGCTCTGGGGACTTCGCCAAAAACATTCAGTACTTC. Protein: CASSSGDFAKNIQYF.

This chain uses TRBV29-1 with TRBJ1-1; D is unresolved. This CDR3 is 12 amino acids long. V dropped 3 bases and J dropped 1 base, with 6 bases sitting between them. The germline V gene encodes CDR1 SQVTM and CDR2 ANQGSEA. CDR3 in amino acids: CSVDLWNTEAFF. CDR3 bases: TGCAGCGTTGATCTGTGGAACACTGAAGCTTTCTTT. Full variable domain (rest looked up from reference TRBV29-1 and TRBJ1-1): SAVISQKPSRDICQRGTSLTIQCQVDSQVTMMFWYRQQPGQSLTLIATANQGSEATYESGFVIDKFPISRPNLTFSTLTVSNMSPEDSSIYLCSVDLWNTEAFFGQGTRLTVV.

The V gene is TRBV6-1, the J gene TRBJ2-3; 8 nucleotides agree with TRBD2. Looked up from germline, CDR1 is MNHNS and CDR2 is SASEGT. The CDR3 has 18 amino acids. Losses at the gene ends were 0 bases for V and 5 bases for J; bases not matched to a gene: 13. The CDR3 loop is CASSEAVFAGGSGDTQYF. CDR3 in DNA: TGTGCCAGCAGTGAAGCTGTGTTTGCGGGAGGCTCGGGAGATACGCAGTATTTT.

This rearrangement joins TRBV6-6 to TRBJ2-1; 8 nucleotides agree with TRBD2. The CDR3 is 15 amino acids. J gave up 7 bases and V 8 bases, and 13 bases lay outside the gene matches. Germline CDR1 reads MNHNY; CDR2 reads SVGAGI (reference sequence). The CDR3 loop is CASSKGSGSGNEQFF. The CDR3, as DNA: TGTGCCAGCTCTAAGGGCAGCGGGAGTGGGAATGAGCAGTTCTTC.

This rearrangement joins TRBV18 to TRBJ1-2; 8 nucleotides align to TRBD1. V shed 4 bases, J shed 0 bases, and the junction held 16 bases outside the gene matches. Germline lookup yields CDR1 KGHSH and CDR2 LQKENI. The CDR3 has 19 residues. The DNA of the CDR3 is TGTGCCAGCTCACTACGATTAGGACAGGGATGGGAAGCTAACTATGGCTACACCTTC. Translation gives CASSLRLGQGWEANYGYTF.

The chain has TRBV5-1 and TRBJ1-1; D remains unclear. The V gene lost 3 bases and the J gene lost 2 bases, with 8 bases spanning the gap. This CDR3 comprises 13 residues. Germline assignment: CDR1 SGHRS and CDR2 YFSETQ. In nucleotides, the CDR3 is TGCGCCAGCAGCTACCTGCTAAACACTGAAGCTTTCTTT. This gives the protein CASSYLLNTEAFF. The variable domain in full, completed from reference TRBV5-1 and TRBJ1-1, reads KAGVTQTPRYLIKTRGQQVTLSCSPISGHRSVSWYQQTPGQGLQFLFEYFSETQRNKGNFPGRFSGRQFSNSRSEMNVSTLELGDSALYLCASSYLLNTEAFFGQGTRLTVV.

This chain joins TRBV4-1 and TRBJ2-1; weak D call: TRBD2 (6 bases). The V and J ends lost 1 base and 8 bases respectively, with 18 bases between them. There are 16 residues in the CDR3. Germline lookup yields CDR1 MGHRA and CDR2 YSYEKL. CDR3 amino acids: CASSQVWGLLGDEQFF. Written as DNA, the CDR3 is TGCGCCAGCAGCCAAGTTTGGGGACTCCTAGGGGATGAGCAGTTCTTC.

Concerning this clone itself: In the same sample, other DNA sequences code for this CDR3. The V call is TRBV9, the J call TRBJ1-1, with D hard to call. Germline values: CDR1 SGDLS, CDR2 YYNGEE. There are 12 residues in the CDR3. V shed 10 bases and J shed 11 bases, with 21 bases lying between them. CDR3: CASSAISGEAFF. The CDR3 DNA is TGTGCCTCCTCAGCGATAAGTGGAGAGGCTTTCTTT.

The chain combines TRBV4-2 with TRBJ2-5; 12 bases map to TRBD2. Germline CDR1 and CDR2: LGHNA and YNFKEQ. Trimming at V came to 0 bases and at J to 5 bases, leaving 10 bases not matched to a gene. The CDR3 spans 18 residues. The chain's CDR3 is CASSQDSGTSGREETQYF. Here the CDR3 DNA reads TGTGCCAGCAGCCAAGATTCCGGGACTAGCGGGCGGGAGGAGACCCAGTACTTC.

V is TRBV18 and J is TRBJ1-4, with a weak D call TRBD1 (5 bases). The length of the CDR3 is 14 residues. Germline V gives CDR1 KGHSH, CDR2 LQKENI. Trimming left V 4 bases short and J 10 bases short, with 16 bases between. CDR3 in amino acids: CASSLQGSDAKLFF. In DNA, the CDR3 is TGTGCCAGCTCACTTCAGGGAAGCGACGCAAAACTGTTTTTT.

The chain employs TRBV5-5 and TRBJ2-2; 10 nucleotides align to TRBD1. CDR3 length: 17 residues. The junction had 6 bases not matched to a gene; V was cut back by 1 base and J by 3 bases. CDR1 is SGHKS and CDR2 is YYEKEE in the germline V gene (reference sequence). Written as DNA, the CDR3 is TGTGCCAGCAGCTTGAGGGACAGGGGAGGTTACACCGGGGAGCTGTTTTTT. Translating it yields CASSLRDRGGYTGELFF.

The chain links TRBV6-1 to TRBJ2-2; 11 bases map to TRBD1. The CDR3 loop spans 16 amino acids. The germline CDR1 and CDR2 sequences are MNHNS and SASEGT. The V segment lost 2 bases and the J segment 7 bases; nucleotides outside the gene matches: 6. The CDR3 DNA reads TGTGCCAGCAGTGAATGGGGACAGGGGGTAGGCGGGGAGCTGTTTTTT. Translation: CASSEWGQGVGGELFF.

The chain joins TRBV30 to TRBJ1-4, with 10 bases fitting TRBD1. Losses at the gene ends were 4 bases for V and 3 bases for J; bases not matched to a gene: 8. In germline, CDR1 is GTSNPN, CDR2 SVGIG (reference sequence). The CDR3 is 16 amino acids. The CDR3 loop is CAWTRQGALSNEKLFF. CDR3 nucleotide sequence: TGTGCCTGGACTCGACAGGGGGCCCTTTCTAATGAAAAACTGTTTTTT.